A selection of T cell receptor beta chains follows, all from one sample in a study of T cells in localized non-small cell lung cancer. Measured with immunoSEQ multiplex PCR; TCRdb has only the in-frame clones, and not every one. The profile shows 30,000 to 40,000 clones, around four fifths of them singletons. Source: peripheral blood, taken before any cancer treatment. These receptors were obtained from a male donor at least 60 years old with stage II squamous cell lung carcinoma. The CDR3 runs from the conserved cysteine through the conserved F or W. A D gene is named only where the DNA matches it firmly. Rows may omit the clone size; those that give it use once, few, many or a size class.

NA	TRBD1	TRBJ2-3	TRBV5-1	CASSLEPPGQGTADTQYF	TGCGCCAGCAGCTTGGAACCCCCGGGACAGGGGACCGCAGATACGCAGTATTTT
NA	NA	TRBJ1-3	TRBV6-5	CASSSLAGINTIYF	TGTGCCAGCAGTTCCTTGGCAGGGATAAACACCATATATTTT
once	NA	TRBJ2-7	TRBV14	CASSQVGRGEQYF	TGTGCCAGCAGCCAAGTTGGCAGAGGGGAGCAGTACTTC
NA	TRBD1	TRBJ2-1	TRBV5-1	CASSRQDRGLDNEQFF	TGCGCCAGCAGCCGCCAGGACAGGGGGCTAGACAATGAGCAGTTCTTC
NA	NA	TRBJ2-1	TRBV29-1	CSHKTQDNEQFF	TGCAGCCATAAAACCCAGGACAATGAGCAGTTCTTC
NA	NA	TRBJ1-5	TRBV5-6	CASSTGTTPNQPQHF	TGTGCCAGCAGCACCGGGACCACGCCAAATCAGCCCCAGCATTTT
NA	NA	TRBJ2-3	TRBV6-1	CASRWGSTDTQYF	TGTGCCAGCAGATGGGGTAGCACAGATACGCAGTATTTT
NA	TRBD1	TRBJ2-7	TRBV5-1	CASSSWTGSYEQYF	TGCGCCAGCAGCTCGTGGACAGGAAGCTACGAGCAGTACTTC
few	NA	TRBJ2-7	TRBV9	CASSSDGTYEQYF	TGTGCCAGCAGCTCGGACGGAACCTACGAGCAGTACTTC
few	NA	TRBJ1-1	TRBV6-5	CASSALLGNTEAFF	TGTGCCAGCAGCGCCCTTTTGGGGAACACTGAAGCTTTCTTT
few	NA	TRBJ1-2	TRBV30	CAWSEQRNYGYTF	TGTGCCTGGAGTGAGCAACGTAACTATGGCTACACCTTC
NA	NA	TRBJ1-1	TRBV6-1	CASIRMNTEAFF	TGTGCCAGCATTCGAATGAACACTGAAGCTTTCTTT
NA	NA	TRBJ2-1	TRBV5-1	CASSPTGVNNEQFF	TGCGCCAGCAGCCCCACGGGGGTGAACAATGAGCAGTTCTTC
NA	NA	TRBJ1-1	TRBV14	CASSGSSVGTEAFF	TGTGCCAGCAGCGGATCTTCGGTCGGCACTGAAGCTTTCTTT
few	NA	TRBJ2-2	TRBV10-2	CASMGAGELFF	TGCGCCAGCATGGGGGCCGGGGAGCTGTTTTTT
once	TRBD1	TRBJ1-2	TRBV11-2	CASSSLRGTNYGYTF	TGTGCCAGCAGCTCACTCAGGGGGACAAACTATGGCTACACCTTC
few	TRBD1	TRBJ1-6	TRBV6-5	CASSRDRANSPLHF	TGTGCCAGCAGCCGGGACAGGGCTAATTCACCCCTCCACTTT
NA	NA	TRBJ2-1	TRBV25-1	CASSPTGPAGYEQFF	TGTGCCAGCAGCCCGACTGGCCCAGCCGGATATGAGCAGTTCTTC
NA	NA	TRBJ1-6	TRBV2	CASGGARGGYDSPLHF	TGTGCCAGCGGAGGAGCCCGGGGAGGGTACGATTCACCCCTCCACTTT
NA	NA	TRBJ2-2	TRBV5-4	CASSLRADTGELFF	TGTGCCAGCAGCTTAAGGGCAGACACCGGGGAGCTGTTTTTT
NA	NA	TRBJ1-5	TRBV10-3	CAISDRVADQPQHF	TGTGCCATCAGTGACAGGGTTGCGGATCAGCCCCAGCATTTT
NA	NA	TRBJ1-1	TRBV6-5	CASSTRPRNTEAFF	TGTGCCAGCAGTACCCGACCGAGGAACACTGAAGCTTTCTTT
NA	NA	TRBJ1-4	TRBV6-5	CASSYSIGGVEKLFF	TGTGCCAGCAGTTACTCGATTGGGGGGGTGGAAAAACTGTTTTTT
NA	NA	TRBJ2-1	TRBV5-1	CASSLFGTRGGDEQFF	TGCGCCAGCAGCTTGTTTGGCACGAGAGGTGGCGATGAGCAGTTCTTC
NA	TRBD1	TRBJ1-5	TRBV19	CASSINYRGNQPQHF	TGTGCCAGTAGTATCAACTACAGGGGGAATCAGCCCCAGCATTTT
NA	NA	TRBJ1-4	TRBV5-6	CASSTKQSLNLPRNEKLFF	TGTGCCAGCAGCACAAAACAGAGCTTAAATCTCCCACGGAATGAAAAACTGTTTTTT
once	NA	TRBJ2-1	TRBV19	CASTSIREGQGGNEQFF	TGTGCCAGTACCAGTATCCGCGAAGGGCAGGGGGGCAATGAGCAGTTCTTC
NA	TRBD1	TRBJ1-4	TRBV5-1	CASSYGQGFRANEKLFF	TGCGCCAGCAGCTACGGACAGGGGTTTCGGGCTAATGAAAAACTGTTTTTT
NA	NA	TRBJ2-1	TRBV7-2	CASSFGADSYNEQFF	TGTGCCAGCAGCTTCGGAGCGGACTCCTACAATGAGCAGTTCTTC
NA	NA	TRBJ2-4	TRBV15	CATSRDRERKNIQYF	TGTGCCACCAGCAGAGATCGCGAGCGCAAAAACATTCAGTACTTC
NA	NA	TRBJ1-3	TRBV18	CASSPRGLGNTIYF	TGTGCCAGCTCACCACGGGGGTTAGGAAACACCATATATTTT
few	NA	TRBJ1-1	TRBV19	CASSILGTEAFF	TGTGCCAGTAGTATATTAGGGACTGAAGCTTTCTTT
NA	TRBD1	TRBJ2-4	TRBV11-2	CASSLTGENIQYF	TGTGCCAGCAGCCTTACAGGGGAAAACATTCAGTACTTC
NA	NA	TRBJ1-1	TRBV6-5	CASSYSSGFGEAFF	TGTGCCAGCAGTTACTCGTCTGGGTTTGGTGAAGCTTTCTTT
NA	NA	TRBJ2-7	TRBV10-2	CASSAGTYPYEQYF	TGCGCCAGCAGCGCCGGGACGTACCCCTACGAGCAGTACTTC
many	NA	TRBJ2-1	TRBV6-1	CASRLAYNEQFF	TGTGCCAGCAGACTAGCTTACAATGAGCAGTTCTTC
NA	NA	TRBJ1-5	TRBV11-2	CASSLIGSQPQHF	TGTGCCAGCAGCTTAATCGGTTCTCAGCCCCAGCATTTT
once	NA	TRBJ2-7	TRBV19	CASSTEYSSGGSYEQYF	TGTGCCAGTAGTACAGAATATTCTTCGGGTGGGTCCTACGAGCAGTACTTC
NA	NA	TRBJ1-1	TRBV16	CASSHTLGAHTEAFF	TGTGCCAGCAGCCATACGTTGGGGGCCCACACTGAAGCTTTCTTT
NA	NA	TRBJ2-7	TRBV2	CASSDFSTEQYF	TGTGCCAGCAGTGATTTTAGCACCGAGCAGTACTTC
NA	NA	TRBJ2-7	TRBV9	CASSVGGLYEQYF	TGTGCCAGCAGCGTAGGGGGGTTATACGAGCAGTACTTC